This passage covers 23 T cell receptor beta chains from one sample sequenced in a study of beta chain features in type 1 diabetes. As every portion of the isolated RNA was reverse transcribed, the sequencing read expressed TCRB transcripts. This table comes from immunoSEQ multiplex PCR, and its TCRdb copy is limited to in-frame clones, with some not included. The data show hundreds of thousands of clones, 13% to 15% seen once. Input material: central memory CD4+ T cells from blood. Receptor source: a young man in good health.

The chain joins TRBV28 to TRBJ2-7; D is perhaps TRBD2 (5 bases). This CDR3 region has 14 residues. Germline CDR1 and CDR2: MDHEN and SYDVKM. Trimming shortened V by 6 bases and J by 6 bases, and 18 bases separated the two germline ends. CDR3 coding DNA: TGTGCCAGCAGCCCCGAAACGGGAATTCGCGAGCAGTACGTC. This codes for CASSPETGIREQYV.

The table lists this clone with a few counts. The chain uses TRBV6-1 and TRBJ2-1; D may be TRBD2 (6 bases). Trimming cost V 7 bases and J 7 bases, with 17 bases left between them. Germline V gene data show CDR1 as MNHNS and CDR2 as SASEGT. The CDR3 has 14 residues. As DNA, the CDR3 is TGTGCCAGCAAACTGGACCCAGGAGGGAATGAGCAGTTCTTC. It specifies CASKLDPGGNEQFF.

V usage is TRBV27 and J usage is TRBJ2-3, with TRBD2 matching 14 bases. After removal of 5 bases from V and 2 bases from J, the junction contained 6 bases not matched to a gene. CDR3 length: 17 amino acids. The V gene's germline CDR1 is MNHEY and CDR2 SMNVEV (reference sequence). The CDR3 spells CASSRTSGRSITDTQYF. In DNA form, the CDR3 reads TGTGCCAGCAGTAGGACTAGCGGGAGGAGTATCACAGATACGCAGTATTTT.

The sample holds a few counts of this clone. This chain joins TRBV27 and TRBJ1-1; D may be TRBD1 (5 bases). The V gene lost 7 bases and the J gene lost 0 bases, with 12 bases spanning the gap. Germline V gene data show CDR1 as MNHEY and CDR2 as SMNVEV (reference sequence). The CDR3 is 14 residues long. CDR3 coding DNA: TGTGCCAGCACTCGGCAGGGTTTGAACACTGAAGCTTTCTTT. Amino acids: CASTRQGLNTEAFF.

This chain connects TRBV19 to TRBJ2-3; 7 bases are a match to TRBD1. Germline CDR1 reads LNHDA; CDR2 reads SQIVND (reference sequence). V lost 6 bases and J lost 0; bases outside the gene matches: 3. This CDR3 contains 14 residues. The CDR3 DNA follows: TGTGCCAGTAGCCCGGGACAGAGCACAGATACGCAGTATTTT. This gives the protein CASSPGQSTDTQYF.

CDR3 nucleotides: TGTGCCAGCAGCGGGGGGGCCGACAGGCGGTACTATAATTCACCCCTCCACTTT. It translates to CASSGGADRRYYNSPLHF. The chain employs TRBV9 and TRBJ1-6, with D perhaps matching TRBD1 (6 bases). Per the germline V gene, CDR1 is SGDLS and CDR2 is YYNGEE. Trimming stripped 3 bases from V and 3 bases from J, with 19 bases between. This CDR3 region has 18 residues.

This clone has more than one count but fewer than ten. This chain joins TRBV6-6 and TRBJ2-3, with TRBD2 as a possible D gene (6 bases). V lost 9 bases and J 4 bases, leaving 14 bases between the germline ends. The germline gives CDR1 MNHNY, CDR2 SVGAGI (reference sequence). The CDR3 contains 13 residues. For the CDR3, the DNA is TGTGCCAGTGCTAGCGCTTTCGCAGATACGCAGTATTTT. Protein: CASASAFADTQYF.

V usage is TRBV5-6 and J usage is TRBJ2-1, with a tentative D call TRBD2 (7 bases). V was trimmed by 3 bases and J by 4 bases, leaving 17 bases between them. Germline CDR1 SGHDT, CDR2 YYEEEE. This CDR3 spans 16 amino acids. This CDR3 is CASSSIGGGYYNEQFF. Here the CDR3 DNA reads TGTGCCAGCAGCTCTATCGGCGGGGGCTATTACAATGAGCAGTTCTTC.

This clone was seen a handful of times. The chain employs TRBV19 and TRBJ2-2; weak D call: TRBD1 (5 bases). V lost 11 bases, J lost 6 bases, and 13 bases lay in between. Looked up from germline, CDR1 is LNHDA and CDR2 is SQIVND (reference sequence). The CDR3 contains 12 residues. Written as DNA, the CDR3 is TGTGCCTCTGTCTGGGGCCCCGGGGAGCTGTTTTTT. Its protein product is CASVWGPGELFF.

This clone has just a few counts. The chain combines TRBV5-6 with TRBJ2-3; possibly TRBD2 for D (5 bases). Germline V gene lookup returns CDR1 SGHDT and CDR2 YYEEEE. This CDR3 is built from 15 residues. The V gene lost 1 base and the J gene lost 3 bases, with 12 bases spanning the gap. CDR3 sequence (DNA): TGTGCCAGCAGCTTGCCCCGACTAAATACAGATACGCAGTATTTT. Residues: CASSLPRLNTDTQYF.

This clone was seen a few times. The chain links TRBV27 to TRBJ1-2; no firm D call. With 7 bases removed from V and 4 bases from J, the gap between germline ends came to 13 bases. Germline-derived CDR1 and CDR2 are MNHEY and SMNVEV (reference sequence). The CDR3 extends over 13 amino acids. In DNA, the CDR3 is TGTGCCAGCAAGGGTGGCGGCTTCTATGGCTACACCTTC. Protein sequence: CASKGGGFYGYTF.

This chain links TRBV11-2 with TRBJ2-1; TRBD2 matches 11 bases. The germline CDR1 and CDR2 sequences are SGHAT and FQNNGV. V shed 5 bases and J 4 bases; nucleotides not matched to a gene: 7. This CDR3 has 16 amino acids. CDR3 nucleotide sequence: TGTGCCAGCAGCCCGGTAGCGGGAGGGTTATACAATGAGCAGTTCTTC. Its protein is CASSPVAGGLYNEQFF.

The sample holds a few counts of this clone. V and J are TRBV6-5 and TRBJ1-5; no reliable D call. V was shortened by 6 bases and J by 0 bases, with 12 bases between the two germline ends. Per the germline V gene, CDR1 is MNHEY and CDR2 is SVGAGI. This CDR3 has 15 amino acids. The CDR3 DNA reads as TGTGCCAGCAGGGCCAGTGCTGATAGCAATCAGCCCCAGCATTTT. This sequence encodes CASRASADSNQPQHF.

The chain combines TRBV4-1 with TRBJ1-4; no reliable D call. With 3 bases removed from V and 5 bases from J, the gap between germline ends came to 19 bases. The CDR3 spans 17 residues. Per germline, CDR1 MGHRA and CDR2 YSYEKL. The CDR3 DNA reads as TGCGCCAGCAGCCATGAAGCCGTCGACACACTAAATGAAAAACTGTTTTTT. It encodes CASSHEAVDTLNEKLFF.

The chain joins TRBV5-3 to TRBJ2-4, with D perhaps TRBD1 (5 bases). Being an ORF, TRBV5-3 has a function that is uncertain. V lost 2 bases and J 5 bases, leaving 11 bases between the germline ends. The CDR3 is 14 residues long. CDR3 nucleotide sequence: TGTGCCAGAAGCTTATTACAGGACGAAAACATTCAGTACTTC. This sequence encodes CARSLLQDENIQYF.

Only a few counts were recorded for this clone. The rearrangement uses TRBV7-9 and TRBJ2-3; D not resolved. V was trimmed by 3 bases and J by 2 bases, leaving 21 bases between them. The V gene's germline CDR1 is SEHNR and CDR2 FQNEAQ (reference sequence). The CDR3 runs to 18 residues. CDR3 coding DNA: TGTGCCAGCAGCTTCTTTCGACCACTGGGCCGCCACACAGATACGCAGTATTTT. This sequence encodes CASSFFRPLGRHTDTQYF.

J is TRBJ1-5 and V is TRBV4-3; no clear D gene. V lost 0 bases to trimming and J lost 6 bases, with 6 bases between them. The CDR3 has 13 amino acids. Germline V gene data show CDR1 as LGHNA and CDR2 as YSLEER. The DNA of the CDR3 is TGCGCCAGCAGCCAAGATTTTGGTCAGCCCCAGCATTTT. Protein: CASSQDFGQPQHF.

This chain joins TRBV2 and TRBJ2-1, with 7 bases aligning to TRBD1. With V trimmed by 6 bases and J by 6 bases, 2 bases remained unmatched. This CDR3 spans 12 amino acids. Germline V gene lookup returns CDR1 SNHLY and CDR2 FYNNEI. The CDR3 sequence is CASRGDSNEQFF. In DNA, the CDR3 is TGTGCCAGCAGGGGGGACAGCAATGAGCAGTTCTTC. Based on the CDR3 plus reference TRBV2 and TRBJ2-1, the full variable domain is EPEVTQTPSHQVTQMGQEVILRCVPISNHLYFYWYRQILGQKVEFLVSFYNNEISEKSEIFDDQFSVERPDGSNFTLKIRSTKLEDSAMYFCASRGDSNEQFFGPGTRLTVL.

This clone has a count of ten or more. The rearrangement uses TRBV2 and TRBJ1-5; D gene ambiguous. Trimming cost V 7 bases and J 5 bases, with 15 bases left between them. The CDR3 consists of 14 residues. From germline, CDR1 is SNHLY and CDR2 FYNNEI. CDR3 nucleotide sequence: TGTGCCAGCACCGGGAGCGGGAGGGATCAGCCCCAGCATTTT. This sequence encodes CASTGSGRDQPQHF.

This clone has ten or more counts. The chain joins TRBV18 to TRBJ2-3; D remains unclear. V lost 0 bases, J lost 8 bases, and 12 bases lay in between. The CDR3 runs to 14 residues. CDR1 and CDR2 (germline): KGHSH, LQKENI. The CDR3 spells CASSPPSSIFTQYF. In nucleotides, the CDR3 is TGTGCCAGCTCACCACCTAGCAGTATCTTTACGCAGTATTTT.

In this sample, this clone turned up a few times. The J gene is TRBJ1-1, the V gene TRBV6-1; D is unresolved. Germline V gene data show CDR1 as MNHNS and CDR2 as SASEGT. The germline V and J ends were trimmed by 0 bases and 5 bases, with 13 bases remaining between them. The CDR3 has 15 residues. The CDR3 nucleotides are TGTGCCAGCAGTGAAGCGACGTTCTTGGTAACTGAAGCTTTCTTT. Protein sequence: CASSEATFLVTEAFF.

This clone has a handful of counts. The chain combines TRBV6-6 with TRBJ1-2; the match to TRBD1 covers 10 bases. Germline loops: CDR1 MNHNY, CDR2 SVGAGI (reference sequence). The V gene end was trimmed by 0 bases and the J gene end by 10 bases; junction bases not matched to a gene: 5. CDR3 length equals 14 residues. In DNA, the CDR3 is TGTGCCAGCAGTTACTCCCCGGACAGGGGGTTCTACACCTTC. This sequence encodes CASSYSPDRGFYTF.

The J gene is TRBJ1-3, the V gene TRBV2, with D maybe TRBD1 (6 bases). Germline CDR1 and CDR2: SNHLY and FYNNEI. The CDR3 covers 14 residues. V lost 3 bases and J 2 bases, leaving 8 bases between the germline ends. This CDR3 reads CASSEWTAGNTIYF. CDR3 nucleotides: TGTGCCAGCAGTGAGTGGACAGCTGGAAACACCATATATTTT.